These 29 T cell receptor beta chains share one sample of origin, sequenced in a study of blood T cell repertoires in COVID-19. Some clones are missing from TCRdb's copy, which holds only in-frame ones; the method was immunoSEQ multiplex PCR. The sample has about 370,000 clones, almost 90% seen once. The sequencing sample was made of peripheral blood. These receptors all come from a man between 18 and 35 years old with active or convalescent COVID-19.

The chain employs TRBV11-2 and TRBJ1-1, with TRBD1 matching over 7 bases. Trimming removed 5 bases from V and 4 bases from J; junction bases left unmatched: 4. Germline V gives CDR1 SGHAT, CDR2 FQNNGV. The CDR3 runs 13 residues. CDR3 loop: CASSQTGLTEAFF. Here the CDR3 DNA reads TGTGCCAGCAGCCAGACAGGGCTCACTGAAGCTTTCTTT.

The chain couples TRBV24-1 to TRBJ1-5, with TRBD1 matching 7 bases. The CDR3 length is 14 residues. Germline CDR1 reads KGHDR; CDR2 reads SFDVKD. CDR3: CQTPWTGRNQPQHF. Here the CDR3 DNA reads TGTCAAACTCCGTGGACAGGTCGCAATCAGCCCCAGCATTTT.

DNA of the CDR3: TGCGCCAGCAGCCCGTTTACAGAGAGCACAGATACGCAGTATTTT. Translating gives CASSPFTESTDTQYF. This chain connects TRBV4-3 to TRBJ2-3; D is unresolved. CDR3 length equals 15 residues. Germline assignment: CDR1 LGHNA and CDR2 YSLEER. The V and J ends lost 4 bases and 0 bases respectively, with 11 bases between them.

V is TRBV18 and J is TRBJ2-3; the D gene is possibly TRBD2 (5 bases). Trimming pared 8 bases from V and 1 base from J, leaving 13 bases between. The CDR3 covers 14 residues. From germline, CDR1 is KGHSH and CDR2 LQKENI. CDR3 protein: CASRTGKGTDTQYF. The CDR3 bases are TGTGCCAGCCGGACCGGGAAAGGCACAGATACGCAGTATTTT. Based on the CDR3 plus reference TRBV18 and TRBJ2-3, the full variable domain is NAGVMQNPRHLVRRRGQEARLRCSPMKGHSHVYWYRQLPEEGLKFMVYLQKENIIDESGMPKERFSAEFPKEGPSILRIQQVVRGDSAAYFCASRTGKGTDTQYFGPGTRLTVL.

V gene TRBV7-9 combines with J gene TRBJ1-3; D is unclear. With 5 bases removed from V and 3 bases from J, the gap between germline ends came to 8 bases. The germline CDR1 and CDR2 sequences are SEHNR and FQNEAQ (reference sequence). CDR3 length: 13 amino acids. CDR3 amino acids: CASSVNIGNTIYF. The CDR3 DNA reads TGTGCCAGCAGCGTAAATATTGGAAACACCATATATTTT.

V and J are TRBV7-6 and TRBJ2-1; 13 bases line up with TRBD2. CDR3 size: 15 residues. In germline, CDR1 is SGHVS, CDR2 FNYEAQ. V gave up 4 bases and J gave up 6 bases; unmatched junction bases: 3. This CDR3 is CASSYRLAGGNEQFF. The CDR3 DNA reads TGTGCCAGCAGCTATAGACTAGCGGGAGGCAATGAGCAGTTCTTC.

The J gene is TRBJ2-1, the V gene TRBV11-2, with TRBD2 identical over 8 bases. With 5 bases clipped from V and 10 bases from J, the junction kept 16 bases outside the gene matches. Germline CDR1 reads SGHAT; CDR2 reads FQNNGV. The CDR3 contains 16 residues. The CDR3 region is CASSRAEAGVRREQFF. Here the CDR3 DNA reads TGTGCCAGCAGCAGAGCTGAAGCGGGAGTGAGACGGGAGCAGTTCTTC.

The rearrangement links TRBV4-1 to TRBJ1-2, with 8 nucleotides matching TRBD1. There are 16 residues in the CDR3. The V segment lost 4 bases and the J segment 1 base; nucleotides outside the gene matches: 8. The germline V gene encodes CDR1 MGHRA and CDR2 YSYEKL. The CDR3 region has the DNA TGCGCCAGCAGCCCTGGACAGGGAATAGTTAACTATGGCTACACCTTC. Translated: CASSPGQGIVNYGYTF.

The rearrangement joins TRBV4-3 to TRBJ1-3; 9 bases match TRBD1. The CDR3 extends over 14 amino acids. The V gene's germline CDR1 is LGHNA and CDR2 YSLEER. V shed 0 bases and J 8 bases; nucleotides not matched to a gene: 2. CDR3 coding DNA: TGCGCCAGCAGCCAAGAACAGGGGGCTTACACCATATATTTT. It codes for CASSQEQGAYTIYF.

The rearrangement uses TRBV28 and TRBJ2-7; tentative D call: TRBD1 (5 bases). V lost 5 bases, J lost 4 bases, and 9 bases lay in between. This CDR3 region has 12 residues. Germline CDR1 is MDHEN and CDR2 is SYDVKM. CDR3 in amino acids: CASSQDRYEQYF. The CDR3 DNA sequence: TGTGCCAGCAGTCAAGACAGATACGAGCAGTACTTC.

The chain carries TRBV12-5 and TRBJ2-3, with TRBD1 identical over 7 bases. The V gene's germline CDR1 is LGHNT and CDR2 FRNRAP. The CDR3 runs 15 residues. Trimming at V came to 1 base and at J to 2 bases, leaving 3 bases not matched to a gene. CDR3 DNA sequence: TGTGCTAGTGGTTTGGAGGGGGCAAACACAGATACGCAGTATTTT. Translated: CASGLEGANTDTQYF.

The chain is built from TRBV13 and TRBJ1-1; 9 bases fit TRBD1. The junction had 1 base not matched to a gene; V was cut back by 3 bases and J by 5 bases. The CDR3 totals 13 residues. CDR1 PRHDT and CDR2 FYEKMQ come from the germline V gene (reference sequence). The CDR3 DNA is TGTGCCAGCAGCTTGGGACAGGGAACTGAAGCTTTCTTT. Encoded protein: CASSLGQGTEAFF.

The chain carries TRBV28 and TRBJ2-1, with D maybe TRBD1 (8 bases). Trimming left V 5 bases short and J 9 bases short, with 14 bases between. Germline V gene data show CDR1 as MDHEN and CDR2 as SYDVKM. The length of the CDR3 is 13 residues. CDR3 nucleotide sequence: TGTGCCAGCAGTCTGGACAGGGAGGGTGAGCAGTTCTTC. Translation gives CASSLDREGEQFF.

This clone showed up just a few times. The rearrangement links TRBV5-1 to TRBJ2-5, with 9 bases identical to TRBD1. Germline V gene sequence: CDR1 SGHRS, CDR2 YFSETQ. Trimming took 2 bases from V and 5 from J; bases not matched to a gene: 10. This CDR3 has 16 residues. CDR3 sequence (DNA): TGCGCCAGCAGCTTCTCACCCGGGACAGGGTGGGAGACCCAGTACTTC. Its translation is CASSFSPGTGWETQYF.

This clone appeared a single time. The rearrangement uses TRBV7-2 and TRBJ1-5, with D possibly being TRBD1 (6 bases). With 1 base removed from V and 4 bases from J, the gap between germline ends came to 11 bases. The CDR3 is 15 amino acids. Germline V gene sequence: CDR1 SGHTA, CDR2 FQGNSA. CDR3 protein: CASSLGGLGNQPQHF. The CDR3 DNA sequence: TGTGCCAGCAGCTTAGGGGGGCTCGGGAATCAGCCCCAGCATTTT.

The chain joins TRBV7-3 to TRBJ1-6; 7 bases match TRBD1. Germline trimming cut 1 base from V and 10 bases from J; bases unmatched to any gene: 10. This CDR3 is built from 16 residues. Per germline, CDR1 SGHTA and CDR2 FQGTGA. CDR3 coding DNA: TGTGCCAGCAGCTTAAGGGAGGACAGGAGGGAATCACCCCTCCACTTT. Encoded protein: CASSLREDRRESPLHF.

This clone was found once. In DNA form, the CDR3 reads TGCGCCAGCAGCCGGTTGATAGCGGAAGGGGAAGCTTTCTTT. It codes for CASSRLIAEGEAFF. V is TRBV5-1 and J is TRBJ1-1; no reliable D call. This CDR3 has 14 residues. Between the trimmed V and J ends, which lost 4 bases and 8 bases, there was a span of 18 bases. Germline V gene lookup returns CDR1 SGHRS and CDR2 YFSETQ.

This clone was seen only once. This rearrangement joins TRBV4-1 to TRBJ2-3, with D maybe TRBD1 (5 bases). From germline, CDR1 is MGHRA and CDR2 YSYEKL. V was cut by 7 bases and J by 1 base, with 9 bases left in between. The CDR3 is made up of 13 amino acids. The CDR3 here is CASKGKGTDTQYF. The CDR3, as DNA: TGCGCCAGCAAGGGGAAGGGCACAGATACGCAGTATTTT.

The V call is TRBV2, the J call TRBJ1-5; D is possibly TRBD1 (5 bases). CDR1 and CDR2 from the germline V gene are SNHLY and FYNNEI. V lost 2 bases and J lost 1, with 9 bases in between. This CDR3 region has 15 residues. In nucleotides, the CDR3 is TGTGCCAGCAGTGAATTGACAGAGAGCAATCAGCCCCAGCATTTT. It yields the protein CASSELTESNQPQHF.

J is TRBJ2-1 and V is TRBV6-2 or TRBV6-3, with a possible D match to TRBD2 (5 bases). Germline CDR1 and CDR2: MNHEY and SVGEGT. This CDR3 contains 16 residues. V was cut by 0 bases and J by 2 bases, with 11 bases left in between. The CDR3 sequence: CASSYSRGSTYNEQFF. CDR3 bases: TGTGCCAGCAGTTACTCGAGAGGGAGCACCTACAATGAGCAGTTCTTC.

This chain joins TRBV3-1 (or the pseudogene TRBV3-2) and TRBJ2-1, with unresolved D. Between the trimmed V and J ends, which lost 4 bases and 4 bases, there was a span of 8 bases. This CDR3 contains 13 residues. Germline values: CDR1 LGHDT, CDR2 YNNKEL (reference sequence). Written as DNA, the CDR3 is TGTGCCAGCAGCCCGTCCTGTTACAATGAGCAGTTCTTC. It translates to CASSPSCYNEQFF.

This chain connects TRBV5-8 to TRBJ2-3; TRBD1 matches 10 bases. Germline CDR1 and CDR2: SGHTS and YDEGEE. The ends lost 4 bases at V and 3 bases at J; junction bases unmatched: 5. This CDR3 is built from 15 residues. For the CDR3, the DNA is TGTGCCAGCAGCAAAAGACAGGGGGCTACAGATACGCAGTATTTT. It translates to CASSKRQGATDTQYF.

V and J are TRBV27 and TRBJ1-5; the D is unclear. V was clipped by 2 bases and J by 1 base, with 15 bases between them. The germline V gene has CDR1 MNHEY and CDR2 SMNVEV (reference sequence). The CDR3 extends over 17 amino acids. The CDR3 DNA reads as TGTGCCAGCAGTTTACGGGCCACTAGTCCCAGCAATCAGCCCCAGCATTTT. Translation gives CASSLRATSPSNQPQHF.

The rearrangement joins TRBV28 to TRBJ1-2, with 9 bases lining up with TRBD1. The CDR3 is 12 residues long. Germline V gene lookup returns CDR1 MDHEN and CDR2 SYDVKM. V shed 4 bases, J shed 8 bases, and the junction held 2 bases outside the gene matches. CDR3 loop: CASSSGQGGYTF. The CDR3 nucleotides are TGTGCCAGCAGTTCCGGACAGGGGGGCTACACCTTC.

CDR3 in amino acids: CASSTRTNPEDTEAFF. Written as DNA, the CDR3 is TGTGCCAGCAGCACTAGGACGAATCCGGAGGACACTGAAGCTTTCTTT. The genes are TRBV13 and TRBJ1-1; D remains ambiguous. CDR3 length equals 16 residues. Between the trimmed V and J ends, which lost 5 bases and 3 bases, there was a span of 19 bases. The V gene's germline CDR1 is PRHDT and CDR2 FYEKMQ (reference sequence).

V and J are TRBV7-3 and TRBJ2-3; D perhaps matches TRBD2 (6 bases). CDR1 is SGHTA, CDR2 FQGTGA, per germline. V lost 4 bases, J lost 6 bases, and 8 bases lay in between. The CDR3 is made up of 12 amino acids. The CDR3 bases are TGTGCCAGCAGCTCCGCGGGGGATACGCAGTATTTT. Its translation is CASSSAGDTQYF.

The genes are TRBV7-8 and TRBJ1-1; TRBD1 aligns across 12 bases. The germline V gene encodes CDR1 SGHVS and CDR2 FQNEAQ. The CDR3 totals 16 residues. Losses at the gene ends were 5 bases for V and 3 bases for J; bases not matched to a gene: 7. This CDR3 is CASSHRDRGHYTEAFF. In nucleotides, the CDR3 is TGTGCCAGCAGCCACCGGGACAGGGGGCACTACACTGAAGCTTTCTTT. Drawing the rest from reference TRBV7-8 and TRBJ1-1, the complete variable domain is GAGVSQSPRYKVAKRGQDVALRCDPISGHVSLFWYQQALGQGPEFLTYFQNEAQLDKSGLPSDRFFAERPEGSVSTLKIQRTQQEDSAVYLCASSHRDRGHYTEAFFGQGTRLTVV.

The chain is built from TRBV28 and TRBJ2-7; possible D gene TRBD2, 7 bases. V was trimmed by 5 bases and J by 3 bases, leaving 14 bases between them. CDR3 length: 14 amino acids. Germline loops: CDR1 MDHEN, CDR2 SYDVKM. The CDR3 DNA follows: TGTGCCAGCAGTGTCGGTAGGGGGGGCTACGAGCAGTACTTC. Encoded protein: CASSVGRGGYEQYF.

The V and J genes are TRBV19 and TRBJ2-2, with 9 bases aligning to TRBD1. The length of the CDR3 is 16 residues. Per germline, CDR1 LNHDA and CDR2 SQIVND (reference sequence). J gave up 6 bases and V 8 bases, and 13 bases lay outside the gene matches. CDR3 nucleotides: TGTGCCAGTCAATCCGCGGGACAGGGTCGGCCCGGGGAGCTGTTTTTT. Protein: CASQSAGQGRPGELFF.